This T cell receptor beta chain was observed in a study of T cell responses to AZD1222 COVID-19 vaccine. TCRdb's table, derived via immunoSEQ multiplex PCR, lists solely in-frame clones and lacks some. This table holds over 85,000 clones, 80% to 90% found once. This clone occurred once. The germline V gene encodes CDR1 KGHSH and CDR2 LQKENI. V was clipped by 2 bases and J by 3 bases, with 10 bases between them. This CDR3 is built from 14 residues. The sample consisted of peripheral blood, taken 28 days after the second AZD1222 dose. This clonotype originated in an adult who received the AZD1222 COVID-19 vaccine. The gene calls are TRBV18 and TRBJ1-1; no definite D call. In DNA, the CDR3 is TGTGCCAGCTCACCAGTGTATCGAGACACTGAAGCTTTCTTT. Its translation: CASSPVYRDTEAFF.